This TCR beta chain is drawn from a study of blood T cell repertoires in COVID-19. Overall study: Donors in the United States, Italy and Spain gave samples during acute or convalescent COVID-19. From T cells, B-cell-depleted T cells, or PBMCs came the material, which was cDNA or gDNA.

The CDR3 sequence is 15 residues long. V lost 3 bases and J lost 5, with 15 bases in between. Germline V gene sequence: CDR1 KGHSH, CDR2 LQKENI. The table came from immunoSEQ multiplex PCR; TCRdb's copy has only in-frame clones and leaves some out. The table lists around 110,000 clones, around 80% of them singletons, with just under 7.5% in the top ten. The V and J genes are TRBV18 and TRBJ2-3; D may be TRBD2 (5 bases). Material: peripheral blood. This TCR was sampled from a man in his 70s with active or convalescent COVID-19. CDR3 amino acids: CASSPYWGVIDTQYF. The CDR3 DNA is TGTGCCAGCTCACCCTACTGGGGAGTGATAGATACGCAGTATTTT.